This T cell receptor beta chain was profiled in a study of beta chain features in type 1 diabetes. Findings and caveats of the study: Any HLA-type effect on TCRB rearrangement remained unresolved here. The study notes PCR might favor shorter templates equally in patients and controls. Type 1 diabetes patients had TCRB CDR3s that were shorter (moderately but significantly so) in all four CD4+ subsets. Highly expressing activated T cells could be over-counted with a cDNA template. Compared to healthy donors, patients appeared to have naive, central memory and Treg TCRB repertoires that were more alike.

This clone was seen more than once but under ten times. What it binds is unknown. All of the isolated RNA was reverse transcribed, so expressed TCRB transcripts were sequenced. The data were produced by immunoSEQ multiplex PCR, yet TCRdb's version contains in-frame clones alone and is incomplete. The sample shows about 650,000 clones, around 12% of them seen only once. The CDR3 runs 14 residues. The V gene lost 2 bases and the J gene lost 9 bases, with 14 bases spanning the gap. Germline CDR1 GTSNPN, CDR2 SVGIG (reference sequence). The rearrangement joins TRBV30 to TRBJ1-6; D is unclear. This receptor was identified in a man aged 25 to 45 with type 1 diabetes. Specimen: naive CD4+ T cells from blood. CDR3 protein: CAWSPSPGSSPLHF. The DNA for the CDR3 is TGTGCCTGGAGTCCTTCTCCCGGGAGTTCACCCCTCCACTTT.